This T cell receptor beta chain was sequenced for a study of OX40 agonist ivuxolimab in advanced cancers. Regarding the study as a whole: Antigens targeted by the expanded peripheral T cells were not determined.

Between the trimmed V and J ends, which lost 3 bases and 4 bases, there was a span of 9 bases. CDR1 is LNHNV, CDR2 YYDKDF, per germline (reference sequence). The CDR3 contains 13 residues. For this clone: Its antigen is not known.

Sequencing was performed with immunoSEQ multiplex PCR; in TCRdb, only in-frame clones are kept and a portion is missing. The table includes approximately 82,000 clones, 75% to 90% detected once. The V and J genes are TRBV15 and TRBJ2-5; no firm D call. Sequenced here: CD4+ or CD8+ T cells sorted from blood, sampled in a trial of the OX40 agonist ivuxolimab. The sequence came from an adult with an advanced solid tumor such as melanoma, head and neck, liver or kidney cancer. The CDR3 DNA follows: TGTGCCACCAGCAGGGCCCCCGCAGAGACCCAGTACTTC. Its protein is CATSRAPAETQYF.